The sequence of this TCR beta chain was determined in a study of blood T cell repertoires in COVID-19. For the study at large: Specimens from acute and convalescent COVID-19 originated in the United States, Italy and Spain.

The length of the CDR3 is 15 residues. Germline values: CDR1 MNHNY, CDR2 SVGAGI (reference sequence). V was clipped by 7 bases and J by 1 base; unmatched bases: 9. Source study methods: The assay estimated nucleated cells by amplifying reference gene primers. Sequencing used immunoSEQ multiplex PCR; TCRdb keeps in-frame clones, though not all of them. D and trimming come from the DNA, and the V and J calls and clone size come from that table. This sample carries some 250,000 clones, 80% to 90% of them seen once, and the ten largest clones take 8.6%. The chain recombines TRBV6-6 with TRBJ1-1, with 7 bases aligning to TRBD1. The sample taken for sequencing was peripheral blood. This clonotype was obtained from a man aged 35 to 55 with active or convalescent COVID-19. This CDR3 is CASTPRDSRNTEAFF. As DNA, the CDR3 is TGTGCCAGCACCCCACGGGACAGCAGGAACACTGAAGCTTTCTTT.